The TCR beta chain under discussion was sequenced for a study of vaccination and CD4 T cells after COVID-19. Sequence data for DNA of cultured CD4+ T cells were generated by the Oncomine TCR Beta short-read assay. Each CDR3 protein gets one entry after TCRdb re-called the PCR reads with MiXCR. In the table there are 15,000 to 20,000 distinct CDR3 sequences, about 48% of which are singletons. The CDR3 has 15 residues. CDR1 and CDR2 from the germline V gene are LNHDA and SQIVND (reference sequence). V dropped 3 bases and J dropped 3; count of bases not matched to a gene: 7. Time point denoted: late sampling 161 to 241 days after vaccination in a few convalescent patients. Stated treatment: roughly ten-day PBMC culture with coronavirus spike peptide pools or control peptides (ViraFEST assay). Details on this clonotype: Its target is not known.

This receptor was identified in a human donor who had recovered from COVID-19. J is TRBJ1-1 and V is TRBV19, with 7 bases fitting TRBD1. The source was CD4+ T cells from blood, cultured in vitro, collected about 7 months after SARS-CoV-2 vaccination. CDR3 in amino acids: CASSIGTAIDTEAFF. The DNA of the CDR3 is TGTGCCAGTAGTATTGGGACAGCGATAGACACTGAAGCTTTCTTT.